This is a list of T cell receptor beta chains from one sample in a study of Tregs in tolerant kidney transplant recipients. The data were produced by immunoSEQ multiplex PCR, yet TCRdb's version contains in-frame clones alone and is incomplete. The sample carries roughly 54,000 clones, approximately 90% recorded once. The starting material was CD8+ T cells from blood (PBMCs), obtained 12 months after the transplant. These receptors all come from a human patient who received a combined kidney and bone marrow transplant. Some of these T cells may belong to the graft donor. Each CDR3 is given with its conserved first and last residue. The D gene is left open where the match is weak.

d_call: TRBD2; v_call: TRBV11-3; cdr3_aa: CASSLFPGLLKYEQYF
d_call: NA; v_call: TRBV9; cdr3_aa: CASSHTLLMDEQFF
d_call: NA; v_call: TRBV13; cdr3_aa: CASSLRLALETQYF
d_call: TRBD1; v_call: TRBV19; cdr3_aa: CATQRTGSHEQYF
d_call: NA; v_call: TRBV30; cdr3_aa: CAWSEGVRYEQYF
d_call: TRBD2; v_call: TRBV27; cdr3_aa: CASSLTSGSYNEQFF
d_call: NA; v_call: TRBV28; cdr3_aa: CASSLWAGPRANEKLFF
d_call: NA; v_call: TRBV28; cdr3_aa: CASRDKFNNSPLHF
d_call: NA; v_call: TRBV5-4; cdr3_aa: CASSPRDKFYEQYF
d_call: TRBD1; v_call: TRBV27; cdr3_aa: CASSAPGTGISEAFF
d_call: TRBD1; v_call: TRBV27; cdr3_aa: CASSLRDRGPYEQYF
d_call: NA; v_call: TRBV4-1; cdr3_aa: CASSQPSGTEAFF
d_call: TRBD1; v_call: TRBV9; cdr3_aa: CASSPGGASTDTQYF
d_call: TRBD2; v_call: TRBV4-1; cdr3_aa: CASSLSPGTSGHYNEQFF
d_call: NA; v_call: TRBV4-1; cdr3_aa: CASSQVLPTLQGYEQYF
d_call: NA; v_call: TRBV7-2; cdr3_aa: CASSLSQGNTEAFF
d_call: NA; v_call: TRBV11-2; cdr3_aa: CASSLGAGIQYF
d_call: TRBD2; v_call: TRBV7-2; cdr3_aa: CASSSGLAGRWADTQYF
d_call: TRBD1; v_call: TRBV6-6; cdr3_aa: CASSYGGTAGYTF
d_call: NA; v_call: TRBV27; cdr3_aa: CATQETVGNQPQHF
d_call: TRBD1; v_call: TRBV10-3; cdr3_aa: CAISPHPGVIGQGTYEQYF
d_call: TRBD1; v_call: TRBV4-3; cdr3_aa: CASSKGTGLDGYTF
d_call: NA; v_call: TRBV6-1; cdr3_aa: CAGGGLLVSSYEQYF
d_call: TRBD2; v_call: TRBV27; cdr3_aa: CASSLGAGGYEQYF
d_call: TRBD1; v_call: TRBV9; cdr3_aa: CASSAQGTTEAFF
d_call: NA; v_call: TRBV5-8; cdr3_aa: CASSWVGGYEQYF
d_call: NA; v_call: TRBV30; cdr3_aa: CAWSIEGKHTEAFF